A single sample gave rise to the 29 T cell receptor beta chains below, sequenced in a study of spatial heterogeneity in lung cancer. TCRdb called the 5' RACE reads again in MiXCR, with one record for every CDR3 protein. The table shows about 45,000 distinct CDR3 sequences, with roughly 15% occurring only once. Time point here: sample taken at primary tumor resection. The sequencing used PBMCs, collected at surgery. These receptors were collected from a male donor with early-stage non-small cell lung cancer.

This clonotype has only a few counts. The genes are TRBV12-3 or TRBV12-4 and TRBJ2-3; a possible D gene is TRBD2 (6 bases). This CDR3 comprises 16 residues. V was pared by 3 bases and J by 5 bases, with 18 bases between. As DNA, the CDR3 is TGTGCCAGCAGTTTGTTTGGGGGGTCGGTTGGAGATACGCAGTATTTT. It encodes CASSLFGGSVGDTQYF.

This clonotype was found many times. The CDR3 here is CASSSQSGQGFYEQYF. The CDR3 nucleotides are TGTGCCAGCAGCTCTCAATCGGGACAGGGCTTCTACGAGCAGTACTTC. J is TRBJ2-7 and V is TRBV9; TRBD1 matches at 9 bases. J gave up 3 bases and V 4 bases, and 11 bases lay outside the gene matches. This CDR3 spans 16 amino acids. Germline CDR1 reads SGDLS; CDR2 reads YYNGEE.

This clonotype was recorded once. V and J are TRBV20-1 and TRBJ2-3, with 7 nucleotides matching TRBD2. The length of the CDR3 is 15 residues. The germline CDR1 and CDR2 sequences are DFQATT and SNEGSKA (reference sequence). J lost 4 bases, V lost 0 bases, and 7 bases had no gene match. The CDR3 region is CSARDSRAGSDTQYF. The CDR3 nucleotides read TGCAGTGCTAGAGATAGTCGAGCGGGGTCAGATACGCAGTATTTT.

This clonotype was seen many times. The chain links TRBV20-1 to TRBJ2-5; TRBD1 might be the D (6 bases). The CDR3 length is 14 residues. V lost 5 bases, J lost 5 bases, and 18 bases lay in between. Per the germline V gene, CDR1 is DFQATT and CDR2 is SNEGSKA (reference sequence). DNA for the CDR3: TGCAGTGCTCCCTTACAGGGTTGGTTGGAGACCCAGTACTTC. Translation: CSAPLQGWLETQYF.

This clonotype appeared a few times. The chain uses TRBV11-2 and TRBJ2-1; D may correspond to TRBD1 or TRBD2 (5 bases each). From germline, CDR1 is SGHAT and CDR2 FQNNGV. The V gene lost 3 bases and the J gene lost 4 bases, with 13 bases spanning the gap. The CDR3 spans 15 residues. CDR3 DNA: TGTGCCAGCAGCTTTAGTGGGGGTTTTTACAATGAGCAGTTCTTC. Its protein product is CASSFSGGFYNEQFF. Complete variable domain (other parts from reference TRBV11-2 and TRBJ2-1): EAGVAQSPRYKIIEKRQSVAFWCNPISGHATLYWYQQILGQGPKLLIQFQNNGVVDDSQLPKDRFSAERLKGVDSTLKIQPAKLEDSAVYLCASSFSGGFYNEQFFGPGTRLTVL.

This clonotype was counted many times. V is TRBV19 and J is TRBJ1-5; D ambiguous. V was pared by 2 bases and J by 3 bases, with 5 bases between. In germline, CDR1 is LNHDA, CDR2 SQIVND (reference sequence). This CDR3 is 13 amino acids long. The CDR3 reads CASSIQINQPQHF. The CDR3 coding sequence is TGTGCCAGTAGTATACAGATCAATCAGCCCCAGCATTTT.

This clonotype was seen ten or more times. The rearrangement joins TRBV29-1 to TRBJ2-3, with 8 bases that match TRBD2. The J segment lost 1 base and the V segment lost 3 bases, leaving 0 bases of the junction unmatched. Germline V lookup: CDR1 SQVTM, CDR2 ANQGSEA. The CDR3 totals 13 residues. CDR3 residues: CSVETSGTDTQYF. As DNA, the CDR3 is TGCAGCGTTGAGACTAGCGGCACAGATACGCAGTATTTT.

This clonotype was detected ten times or more. In nucleotides, the CDR3 is TGTGCCAGCAGCACGCCCTTGGGGGCCTCCTACAATGAGCAGTTCTTC. This encodes CASSTPLGASYNEQFF. V is TRBV5-6 and J is TRBJ2-1; TRBD1 is a possible D gene (6 bases). Germline CDR1 and CDR2: SGHDT and YYEEEE. The CDR3 sequence is 16 residues long. V was clipped by 4 bases and J by 0 bases, with 14 bases between them.

This clonotype was counted many times. The rearrangement joins TRBV10-2 to TRBJ1-1; no definite D call. This CDR3 spans 13 amino acids. V lost 2 bases, J lost 1 base, and 5 bases lay in between. Germline CDR1 and CDR2: WSHSY and SAAADI. CDR3 region: CASSEQPNTEAFF. The CDR3 DNA reads as TGCGCCAGCAGTGAGCAGCCGAACACTGAAGCTTTCTTT.

In this sample, this clonotype turned up a few times. This CDR3 reads CASSQQAEASQPQHF. Written as DNA, the CDR3 is TGTGCCAGCAGCCAACAGGCAGAGGCGTCTCAGCCCCAGCATTTT. The rearrangement uses TRBV4-2 and TRBJ1-5, with D uncertain. Trimming cost V 2 bases and J 6 bases, with 14 bases left between them. Germline V gives CDR1 LGHNA, CDR2 YNFKEQ. The CDR3 runs to 15 residues.

This clonotype was counted at least ten times. The gene calls are TRBV18 and TRBJ2-1; 7 bases line up with TRBD2. This CDR3 comprises 15 residues. Trimming took 3 bases from V and 6 from J; bases not matched to a gene: 8. Looked up from germline, CDR1 is KGHSH and CDR2 is LQKENI. The CDR3 reads CASSPLAGVSNEQFF. For the CDR3, the DNA is TGTGCCAGCTCACCCCTCGCGGGAGTTAGCAATGAGCAGTTCTTC.

This clonotype was picked up a small number of times. This chain uses TRBV19 with TRBJ1-5; 9 bases are shared with TRBD1. V lost 11 bases, J lost 5 bases, and 7 bases stayed unmatched. Per the germline V gene, CDR1 is LNHDA and CDR2 is SQIVND (reference sequence). CDR3 size: 13 residues. The CDR3 bases are TGTGCCGGCGGACAGGGGTTCCATCAGCCCCAGCATTTT. It encodes CAGGQGFHQPQHF.

In this sample, this clonotype is medium-sized (0.01 to 0.1%). The chain is built from TRBV28 and TRBJ2-7, with 7 nucleotides matching TRBD1. The CDR3 sequence is 13 residues long. Trimming took 4 bases from V and 6 from J; bases not matched to a gene: 6. The germline gives CDR1 MDHEN, CDR2 SYDVKM. The CDR3 nucleotides are TGTGCCAGCAGTTCGACAGGGTCGGGCGAGCAGTACTTC. Translated, it gives CASSSTGSGEQYF.

This clonotype was seen repeatedly, ten times or more. This rearrangement joins TRBV7-6 to TRBJ2-1, with 13 bases that match TRBD2. Trimming cost V 2 bases and J 6 bases; bases outside gene matches: 4. This CDR3 region has 16 residues. Germline assignment: CDR1 SGHVS and CDR2 FNYEAQ. CDR3 sequence reads: CASSLTGTSGVNEQFF. The CDR3 DNA reads as TGTGCCAGCAGCTTAACCGGGACTAGCGGGGTCAATGAGCAGTTCTTC.

This chain joins TRBV4-3 and TRBJ2-7; no definite D call. This CDR3 region has 13 residues. Deletions cut 0 bases from V and 3 bases from J, with 6 bases between. Germline V gene data show CDR1 as LGHNA and CDR2 as YSLEER. CDR3: CASSQDLGYEQYF. The DNA of the CDR3 is TGCGCCAGCAGCCAAGATCTGGGCTACGAGCAGTACTTC.

This clonotype was detected only a few times. J is TRBJ2-1 and V is TRBV19, with TRBD2 matching over 9 bases. Germline trimming cut 4 bases from V and 2 bases from J; bases unmatched to any gene: 3. CDR1 LNHDA and CDR2 SQIVND come from the germline V gene (reference sequence). This CDR3 is built from 15 residues. CDR3 loop: CASSNRLAAYNEQFF. In DNA, the CDR3 is TGTGCCAGTAGTAACCGACTAGCGGCCTACAATGAGCAGTTCTTC.

This clonotype was seen repeatedly, ten times or more. The rearrangement links TRBV5-1 to TRBJ2-1; 7 nucleotides align to TRBD1. Germline-derived CDR1 and CDR2 are SGHRS and YFSETQ. V shed 0 bases and J 0 bases; nucleotides not matched to a gene: 9. The CDR3 runs 18 residues. The CDR3 DNA follows: TGCGCCAGCAGCTTGGTGGACAGGTTAATTCGCTCCTACAATGAGCAGTTCTTC. Translating it yields CASSLVDRLIRSYNEQFF.

V usage is TRBV7-6 and J usage is TRBJ2-1; D is perhaps TRBD2 (5 bases). The CDR3 has 14 amino acids. The V and J ends lost 5 bases and 10 bases respectively, with 18 bases between them. In germline, CDR1 is SGHVS, CDR2 FNYEAQ. Here the CDR3 reads CASSPSGSRREQFF. DNA for the CDR3: TGTGCCAGCAGCCCGAGCGGTAGCCGAAGGGAGCAGTTCTTC.

V gene TRBV23-1 combines with J gene TRBJ2-4; D gene uncertain. TRBV23-1 is annotated as an ORF whose role is uncertain. Trimming stripped 2 bases from V and 0 bases from J, with 8 bases between. This CDR3 comprises 15 residues. The CDR3 loop reads CASSQGWGAKNIQYF. Here the CDR3 DNA reads TGCGCCAGCAGTCAAGGTTGGGGAGCCAAAAACATTCAGTACTTC.

Ten or more counts support this clonotype. The V gene is TRBV5-1, the J gene TRBJ2-2; D is perhaps TRBD1 (5 bases). The V end was cut by 4 bases, the J end by 0 bases, with 10 bases between. Germline CDR1 SGHRS, CDR2 YFSETQ. The CDR3 spans 15 residues. The CDR3 sequence is CASSDYRTNTGELFF. CDR3 sequence (DNA): TGCGCCAGCAGCGATTACAGGACGAACACCGGGGAGCTGTTTTTT.

This clonotype was recorded a few times. V and J are TRBV6-5 and TRBJ2-5, with D unresolved. Per the germline V gene, CDR1 is MNHEY and CDR2 is SVGAGI. The V and J ends lost 8 bases and 3 bases respectively, with 7 bases between them. The CDR3 runs to 11 residues. Written as DNA, the CDR3 is TGTGCCAGCCAGGCGGAAGAGACCCAGTACTTC. It translates to CASQAEETQYF.

In its sample, this clonotype was seen many times. The chain employs TRBV27 and TRBJ2-5, with D possibly matching TRBD2 (6 bases). V was clipped by 5 bases and J by 5 bases, with 18 bases between them. Germline V gene lookup returns CDR1 MNHEY and CDR2 SMNVEV (reference sequence). This CDR3 has 15 amino acids. CDR3 residues: CASSLRDFGGETQYF. The DNA for the CDR3 is TGTGCCAGCAGTCTACGGGACTTCGGAGGGGAGACCCAGTACTTC.

The chain links TRBV7-3 to TRBJ1-1; 9 nucleotides match TRBD1. CDR3 length: 15 amino acids. From germline, CDR1 is SGHTA and CDR2 FQGTGA. V was pared by 2 bases and J by 1 base, with 2 bases of the junction left unmatched. The CDR3 sequence: CASSLVGQGNTEAFF. Here the CDR3 DNA reads TGTGCCAGCAGCTTAGTGGGACAGGGGAACACTGAAGCTTTCTTT.

A few counts support this clonotype. The chain has TRBV6-4 and TRBJ1-2; D is unresolved. The CDR3 covers 14 residues. The germline CDR1 and CDR2 sequences are MRHNA and SNTAGT. With 6 bases removed from V and 8 bases from J, the gap between germline ends came to 19 bases. This CDR3 is CASSELAGFGGYTF. The DNA of the CDR3 is TGTGCCAGCAGCGAGCTGGCAGGTTTCGGGGGCTACACCTTC.

The CDR3 region is CASKVGIYNEQFF. CDR3 DNA sequence: TGCGCCAGCAAGGTTGGGATCTACAATGAGCAGTTCTTC. This chain links TRBV5-1 with TRBJ2-1; no definite D call. CDR1 and CDR2 from the germline V gene are SGHRS and YFSETQ. The ends were cut back, 6 bases at V and 3 bases at J, with 10 bases in the middle. CDR3 length equals 13 residues.

The chain joins TRBV20-1 to TRBJ1-5; D call uncertain. The V and J ends lost 4 bases and 5 bases respectively, with 12 bases between them. The CDR3 covers 13 residues. Per germline, CDR1 DFQATT and CDR2 SNEGSKA (reference sequence). DNA for the CDR3: TGCAGTGCTATCGGGCGGAGGGATCAGCCCCAGCATTTT. This translates into CSAIGRRDQPQHF.

This clonotype was seen many times. V is TRBV5-6 and J is TRBJ2-2, with D unresolved. Germline-derived CDR1 and CDR2 are SGHDT and YYEEEE. The length of the CDR3 is 13 residues. Trimming shortened V by 2 bases and J by 5 bases, and 7 bases separated the two germline ends. The CDR3 sequence is CASSFSQTGELFF. DNA of the CDR3: TGTGCCAGCAGCTTCAGCCAGACCGGGGAGCTGTTTTTT.

In its sample, this clonotype was seen a few times. The J gene is TRBJ1-1, the V gene TRBV28; no clear D gene. From germline, CDR1 is MDHEN and CDR2 SYDVKM. V lost 7 bases and J 3 bases, leaving 12 bases between the germline ends. The CDR3 consists of 13 residues. CDR3 region: CASTPPRHTEAFF. The CDR3 nucleotides are TGTGCCAGCACGCCCCCCCGACACACTGAAGCTTTCTTT.

This clonotype was picked up many times. This sequence joins TRBV4-3 and TRBJ2-7; 12 bases line up with TRBD2. Unmatched junction bases numbered 3, after V lost 4 bases and J lost 2 bases. From germline, CDR1 is LGHNA and CDR2 YSLEER. This CDR3 is 15 amino acids long. The chain's CDR3 is CASSRRTSGAYEQYF. As DNA, the CDR3 is TGCGCCAGCAGCCGAAGGACTAGCGGGGCCTACGAGCAGTACTTC.